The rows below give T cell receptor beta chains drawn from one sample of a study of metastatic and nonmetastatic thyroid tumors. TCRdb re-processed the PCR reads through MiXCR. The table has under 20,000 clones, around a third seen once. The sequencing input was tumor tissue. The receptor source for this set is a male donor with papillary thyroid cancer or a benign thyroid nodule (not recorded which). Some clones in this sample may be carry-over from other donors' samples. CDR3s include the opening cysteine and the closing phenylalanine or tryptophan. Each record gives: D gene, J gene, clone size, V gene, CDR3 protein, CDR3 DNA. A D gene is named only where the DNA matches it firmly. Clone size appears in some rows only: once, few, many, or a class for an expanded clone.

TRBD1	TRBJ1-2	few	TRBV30	CAWIALSGTGVGYTF	TGTGCCTGGATTGCCCTCTCCGGGACAGGGGTGGGCTACACCTTC
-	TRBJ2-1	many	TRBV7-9	CASRFYNEQFF	TGTGCCAGCAGGTTTTACAATGAGCAGTTCTTC
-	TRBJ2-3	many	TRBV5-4	CASRLDSDTQYF	TGTGCCAGCAGACTAGACTCAGATACGCAGTATTTT
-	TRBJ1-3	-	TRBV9	CARSVFDGISGNTIYF	TGTGCCAGGAGCGTATTTGACGGGATCTCTGGAAACACCATATATTTT
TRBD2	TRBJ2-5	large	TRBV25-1	CASSVPTSGRETQYF	TGTGCCAGCAGTGTACCGACTAGCGGGAGGGAGACCCAGTACTTC
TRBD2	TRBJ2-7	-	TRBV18	CASSRGTSGSEQYF	TGTGCCAGCTCACGAGGGACTAGCGGGAGTGAGCAGTACTTC
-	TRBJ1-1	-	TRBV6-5	CASSSAGKNNEAFF	TGTGCCAGCAGTTCCGCCGGGAAGAACAATGAAGCTTTCTTT
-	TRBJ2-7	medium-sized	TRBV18	CASSAGQTYEQYF	TGTGCCAGCTCAGCCGGACAGACATACGAGCAGTACTTC
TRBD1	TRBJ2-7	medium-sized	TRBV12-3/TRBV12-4	CASSSLGQGWYEQYF	TGTGCCAGCAGTTCCCTTGGACAGGGATGGTACGAGCAGTACTTC
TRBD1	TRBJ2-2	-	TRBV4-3	CASSLQPGQGGSGELFF	TGCGCCAGCAGCTTACAACCGGGACAGGGGGGTTCCGGGGAGCTGTTTTTT
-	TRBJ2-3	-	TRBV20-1	CSAIRWASTDTQYF	TGCAGTGCTATACGCTGGGCGAGCACAGATACGCAGTATTTT
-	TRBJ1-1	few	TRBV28	CASSLLVEVEPFF	TGTGCCAGCAGTTTATTGGTTGAGGTGGAGCCTTTCTTT
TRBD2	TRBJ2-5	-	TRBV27	CAAGVRGGETQYF	TGTGCAGCAGGGGTTCGGGGGGGGGAGACCCAGTACTTC
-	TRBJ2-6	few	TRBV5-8	CASSLSGSGANVLTF	TGTGCCAGCAGCTTGTCAGGGTCTGGGGCCAACGTCCTGACTTTC
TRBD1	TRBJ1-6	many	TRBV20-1	CSARDTLTGTAGGSPLHF	TGCAGTGCTAGAGATACGTTAACCGGGACAGCAGGAGGGTCACCCCTCCACTTT
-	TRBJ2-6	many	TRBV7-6	CASSLDPSKANVLTF	TGTGCCAGCAGCTTAGATCCCAGTAAGGCCAACGTCCTGACTTTC
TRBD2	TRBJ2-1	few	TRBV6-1	CASRPTSGRRFEYEQFF	TGTGCCAGCAGGCCGACTAGCGGGAGACGCTTTGAGTATGAGCAGTTCTTC
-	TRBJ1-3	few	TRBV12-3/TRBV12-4	CASSALGVGNTIYF	TGTGCCAGCAGTGCGCTGGGGGTTGGAAACACCATATATTTT
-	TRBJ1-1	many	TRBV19	CASRIGVEAFF	TGTGCCAGTAGAATAGGGGTCGAAGCTTTCTTT
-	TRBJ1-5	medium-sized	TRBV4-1	CASSQEGGRMDQPQHF	TGCGCCAGCAGCCAAGAAGGGGGGCGGATGGATCAGCCCCAGCATTTT
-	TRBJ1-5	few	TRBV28	CASKYRDHSNQPQHF	TGTGCCAGCAAATATCGGGACCACTCCAATCAGCCCCAGCATTTT
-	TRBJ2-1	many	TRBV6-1	CASRKGQGFLYNEQFF	TGTGCCAGCAGAAAAGGGCAGGGCTTTCTCTACAATGAGCAGTTCTTC
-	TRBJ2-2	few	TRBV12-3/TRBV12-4	CASSHSGQNTGELFF	TGTGCCAGCAGCCACAGTGGTCAAAACACCGGTGAGCTGTTTTTT
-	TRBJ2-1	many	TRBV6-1	CASKLVFYSYNEQFF	TGTGCCAGCAAGCTTGTCTTTTACTCCTACAATGAGCAGTTCTTC
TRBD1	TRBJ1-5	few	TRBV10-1	CASRTGPNQPQHF	TGCGCCAGCAGGACAGGGCCAAATCAGCCCCAGCATTTT
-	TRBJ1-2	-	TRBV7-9	CASSLIYDFYGYTF	TGTGCCAGCAGCTTGATCTATGACTTCTATGGCTACACCTTC
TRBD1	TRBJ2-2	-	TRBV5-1	CASSSGTGPTGELFF	TGCGCCAGCAGCTCCGGGACAGGGCCCACCGGGGAGCTGTTTTTT
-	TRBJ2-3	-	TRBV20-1	CSARPLSVGPDTQYF	TGCAGTGCTCGCCCGCTATCGGTGGGCCCAGATACGCAGTATTTT
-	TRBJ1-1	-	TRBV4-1	CARSQEAGKGDFF	TGCGCCCGCAGCCAAGAGGCAGGGAAGGGAGATTTCTTT
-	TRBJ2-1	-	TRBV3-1	CASSPLQGVDEQFF	TGTGCCAGCAGCCCCCTACAGGGTGTCGATGAGCAGTTCTTC
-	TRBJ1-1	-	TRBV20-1	CSARYFGGLGTEAFF	TGCAGTGCTAGATATTTTGGTGGGTTAGGCACTGAAGCTTTCTTT
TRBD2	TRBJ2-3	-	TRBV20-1	CSVGTSLGDTQYF	TGCAGTGTGGGGACTAGCTTAGGAGATACGCAGTATTTT